Listed below are T cell receptor beta chains from one sample, sequenced in a study of T cell responses to AZD1222 COVID-19 vaccine. Here immunoSEQ multiplex PCR was the method, and the copy in TCRdb shows in-frame clones only, minus some. The sample carries approximately 150,000 clones, 85% to 95% recorded once. The source was peripheral blood, collected on day 0 of AZD1222 vaccination. The receptors come from an adult in good health. Both conserved end residues are part of each CDR3. The D gene is left open where the match is weak. Clone size is not always given. Where it is, it says once, few, many or a class for expanded clones.

j_call v_call clone_size d_call cdr3_nt cdr3_aa
TRBJ2-2 TRBV9 NA NA TGTGCCAGCAGCTTCTCCGGGACGCCCGGGACCGGGGAGCTGTTTTTT CASSFSGTPGTGELFF
TRBJ1-1 TRBV7-6 once NA TGTGCCAGCAGCCACAGGGACGGGAACACTGAAGCTTTCTTT CASSHRDGNTEAFF
TRBJ1-1 TRBV4-3 few NA TGCGCCAGCAGCCAAGATAGGTACGGTGAGAACACTGAAGCTTTCTTT CASSQDRYGENTEAFF
TRBJ1-6 TRBV19 NA NA TGTGCCAGTAGTATAGCGTTCCGGGAAAGACCCCTCCACTTT CASSIAFRERPLHF
TRBJ2-5 TRBV12-3/TRBV12-4 once TRBD2 TGTGCCAGCAGCCGACTAGCAGAGACCCAGTACTTC CASSRLAETQYF
TRBJ2-2 TRBV11-3 NA NA TGTGCCAGCAGCGCATACAGTCTAGGAGGGGAGCTGTTTTTT CASSAYSLGGELFF
TRBJ2-5 TRBV10-3 NA TRBD1 TGTGCCATTCAAGACAGGGGCAGCGAGACCCAGTACTTC CAIQDRGSETQYF
TRBJ2-7 TRBV27 NA TRBD2 TGTGCCAGCAGTCCCGGGACTAGCGGGGGGGCCCCCGAGCAGTACTTC CASSPGTSGGAPEQYF
TRBJ2-7 TRBV28 NA NA TGTGCCAGCAGCCGGGGGTTCTACGAGCAGTACTTC CASSRGFYEQYF
TRBJ1-5 TRBV10-3 NA NA TGTGCCATCAGTGAGACCCCTACCAATCAGCCCCAGCATTTT CAISETPTNQPQHF
TRBJ2-5 TRBV18 NA TRBD1 TGTGCCAGCTCGATGGACAGGGCCCGAGGTCAAGAGACCCAGTACTTC CASSMDRARGQETQYF
TRBJ1-2 TRBV11-2 NA TRBD1 TGTGCCAGCAGCTACCGACAGGGTCCTTATACTAACTATGGCTACACCTTC CASSYRQGPYTNYGYTF
TRBJ1-1 TRBV27 NA NA TGTGCCAGCAGTAATCAGGGGTTGAACACTGAAGCTTTCTTT CASSNQGLNTEAFF
TRBJ1-2 TRBV7-9 few TRBD1 TGTGCCAGCAGCCCCCAGGGGGACGGCTACACCTTC CASSPQGDGYTF
TRBJ1-6 TRBV18 NA NA TGTGCCAGTCATTCACAGCACGGGACTAGGAATTCACCCCTCCACTTT CASHSQHGTRNSPLHF
TRBJ2-2 TRBV24-1 NA NA TGTGCCACCAGTGATAGGTCTCCCACCGGGGAGCTGTTTTTT CATSDRSPTGELFF
TRBJ2-5 TRBV11-1 NA TRBD2 TGTGCCAGCAGCTTAGGCCGCGGGGGGGCCTCGGAGACCCAGTACTTC CASSLGRGGASETQYF
TRBJ1-5 TRBV6-2/TRBV6-3 NA NA TGTGCCAGCAGTTATACAGCAACTAATCAGCCCCAGCATTTT CASSYTATNQPQHF
TRBJ2-2 TRBV4-3 NA NA TGCGCCAGCAGCCAAGGGAGGGAGCTGTTTTTT CASSQGRELFF
TRBJ1-1 TRBV27 NA NA TGTGCCAGCAGTTGGTGGGGTGGGGACACTGAAGCTTTCTTT CASSWWGGDTEAFF
TRBJ1-3 TRBV28 NA NA TGTGCCAGCAGTTTTGGGACAACCTCTGGAAACACCATATATTTT CASSFGTTSGNTIYF
TRBJ1-5 TRBV29-1 NA NA TGCAGCGTTCTGGTGGCAGGACAGCCCCAGCATTTT CSVLVAGQPQHF
TRBJ2-2 TRBV7-6 NA NA TGTGCCAGCAGCTTTGATCTGGGGACCGCGAACACCGGGGAGCTGTTTTTT CASSFDLGTANTGELFF